A single TCR beta chain is shown here with its context. What it binds is unknown. This specimen comes from a study of OX40 agonist ivuxolimab in advanced cancers. Study background: In this cohort, patients received ivuxolimab, an agonistic anti-OX40 (CD134) antibody. Aged 23 to 79 with a mean of 60 years, they were 82.7% male.

Study results and limitations: Partial responders receiving 0.1-3.0 mg/kg showed among the lowest clonal expansion.

Sequencing used immunoSEQ multiplex PCR; TCRdb keeps in-frame clones, though not all of them. The repertoire holds some 41,000 clones, with about 87% as singletons. CDR3 length: 18 amino acids. J lost 7 bases, V lost 1 base, and 18 bases had no gene match. The germline V gene encodes CDR1 MNHEY and CDR2 SMNVEV (reference sequence). Autoimmune disease history or systemic immunosuppression excluded patients. The clonotype comes from an adult with an advanced solid tumor such as melanoma, head and neck, liver or kidney cancer. This chain joins TRBV27 and TRBJ2-7, with 8 bases matching TRBD1. Sequencing was performed on CD4+ or CD8+ T cells sorted from blood, taken in a trial of the OX40 agonist ivuxolimab. This CDR3 reads CASSLFSRGLSPLPEQYF. Written as DNA, the CDR3 is TGTGCCAGCAGTTTATTCAGCAGGGGGCTAAGTCCCCTCCCTGAGCAGTACTTC.